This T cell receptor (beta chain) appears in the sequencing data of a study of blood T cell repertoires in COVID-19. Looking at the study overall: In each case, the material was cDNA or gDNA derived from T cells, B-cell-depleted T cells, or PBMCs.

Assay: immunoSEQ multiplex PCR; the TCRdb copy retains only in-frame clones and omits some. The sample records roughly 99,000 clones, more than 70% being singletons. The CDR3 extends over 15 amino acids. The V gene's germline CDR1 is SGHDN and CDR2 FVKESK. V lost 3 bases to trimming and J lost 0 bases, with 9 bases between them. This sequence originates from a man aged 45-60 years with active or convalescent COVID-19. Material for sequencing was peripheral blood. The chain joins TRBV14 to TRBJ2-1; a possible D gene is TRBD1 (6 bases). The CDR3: CASSQGASSYNEQFF. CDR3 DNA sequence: TGTGCCAGCAGCCAGGGGGCTAGCTCCTACAATGAGCAGTTCTTC.